The 17 T cell receptor beta chains below come from one sample, sequenced in a study of blood T cell repertoires in COVID-19. Profiled with immunoSEQ multiplex PCR; TCRdb holds only in-frame clones, not every one. The sample contains approximately 290,000 clones, approximately 85% of which appear only once. Sequencing used PBMCs or T cells enriched from blood (not recorded which). The origin of the receptors is a woman between 25 and 40 years old who had recovered from COVID-19.

The rearrangement links TRBV5-1 to TRBJ2-7, with D possibly matching TRBD2 (6 bases). Germline V gives CDR1 SGHRS, CDR2 YFSETQ. This CDR3 is built from 15 residues. Between the trimmed V and J ends, which lost 4 bases and 0 bases, there was a span of 14 bases. CDR3 sequence: CASSPGGVSSYEQYF. In nucleotides, the CDR3 is TGCGCCAGCAGCCCAGGCGGGGTTAGCTCCTACGAGCAGTACTTC.

This clone was seen only once. CDR3 protein: CASSSLAPVHTDTQYF. The CDR3 DNA sequence: TGTGCCAGCAGTTCCCTAGCGCCCGTACACACAGATACGCAGTATTTT. The chain combines TRBV7-6 with TRBJ2-3; possibly TRBD2 for D (6 bases). Trimming stripped 6 bases from V and 2 bases from J, with 18 bases between. This CDR3 contains 16 residues. Germline V gene lookup returns CDR1 SGHVS and CDR2 FNYEAQ.

This chain uses TRBV7-9 with TRBJ2-1, with 7 bases identical to TRBD1. Germline CDR1 reads SEHNR; CDR2 reads FQNEAQ (reference sequence). With 4 bases clipped from V and 15 bases from J, the junction kept 12 bases outside the gene matches. The length of the CDR3 is 13 residues. CDR3 sequence (DNA): TGTGCCAGCAGCTCCTCCTGGACAGGCGTTTTGTTCTTC. Translating gives CASSSSWTGVLFF.

This chain links TRBV3-1 (or the pseudogene TRBV3-2) with TRBJ2-1; 8 positions agree with TRBD2. This CDR3 has 18 residues. From germline, CDR1 is LGHDT and CDR2 YNNKEL (reference sequence). The junction had 14 bases not matched to a gene; V was cut back by 4 bases and J by 3 bases. The CDR3 reads CASSPHKRGLAGYNEQFF. The CDR3 DNA is TGTGCCAGCAGCCCTCATAAGCGGGGGCTAGCGGGCTACAATGAGCAGTTCTTC.

The rearrangement joins TRBV5-1 to TRBJ2-7; 9 bases are shared with TRBD2. In germline, CDR1 is SGHRS, CDR2 YFSETQ. The ends lost 0 bases at V and 3 bases at J; junction bases unmatched: 4. There are 15 residues in the CDR3. The CDR3: CASSLGLAGSYEQYF. The CDR3 nucleotides are TGCGCCAGCAGCTTGGGGCTAGCGGGGAGCTACGAGCAGTACTTC. Together with reference TRBV5-1 and TRBJ2-7, the CDR3 gives the full variable domain: KAGVTQTPRYLIKTRGQQVTLSCSPISGHRSVSWYQQTPGQGLQFLFEYFSETQRNKGNFPGRFSGRQFSNSRSEMNVSTLELGDSALYLCASSLGLAGSYEQYFGPGTRLTVT.

The chain uses TRBV6-5 and TRBJ1-3, with a tentative D call TRBD1 (6 bases). Germline CDR1 MNHEY, CDR2 SVGAGI. The germline V and J ends were trimmed by 0 bases and 4 bases, with 7 bases remaining between them. The CDR3 totals 14 residues. This CDR3 reads CASSYSGQGNTIYF. DNA of the CDR3: TGTGCCAGCAGTTACTCAGGACAGGGAAACACCATATATTTT.

The chain is built from TRBV6-6 and TRBJ1-1, with D possibly TRBD1 on 5 matching bases. The CDR3 totals 16 residues. The V gene lost 0 bases and the J gene lost 7 bases, with 18 bases spanning the gap. Germline CDR1 and CDR2: MNHNY and SVGAGI (reference sequence). DNA for the CDR3: TGTGCCAGCAGTTACTCGAATCCCCAAAACAGGTTTGAAGCTTTCTTT. It yields the protein CASSYSNPQNRFEAFF.

CDR3: CASSLAAESYGYTF. The CDR3 DNA reads as TGCGCCAGCAGCTTGGCCGCGGAGAGCTATGGCTACACCTTC. V is TRBV5-1 and J is TRBJ1-2, with no clear D. Germline CDR1 and CDR2: SGHRS and YFSETQ. Trimming cost V 0 bases and J 4 bases, with 10 bases left between them. This CDR3 spans 14 amino acids.

The chain recombines TRBV7-9 with TRBJ2-7; 8 bases are a match to TRBD1. Looked up from germline, CDR1 is SEHNR and CDR2 is FQNEAQ (reference sequence). The CDR3 totals 16 residues. The V and J ends lost 1 base and 3 bases, in that order; junction bases with no gene match: 8. In nucleotides, the CDR3 is TGTGCCAGCAGCTTAGGGACAGGGCAGCGTTTCTACGAGCAGTACTTC. This codes for CASSLGTGQRFYEQYF.

CDR3 amino acids: CASSLDRFAQYF. The CDR3 DNA follows: TGTGCCAGCAGCCTGGACAGATTTGCCCAGTACTTC. This chain joins TRBV6-5 and TRBJ2-5, with a tentative D call TRBD1 (6 bases). Germline V gives CDR1 MNHEY, CDR2 SVGAGI. The ends were cut back, 6 bases at V and 9 bases at J, with 14 bases in the middle. The CDR3 is made up of 12 amino acids.

The CDR3, as DNA: TGTGCCAGCAGCTTCCGGGACAGGGGTCGCACCGGGGAGCTGTTTTTT. The encoded protein is CASSFRDRGRTGELFF. The J gene is TRBJ2-2, the V gene TRBV13, with 10 bases matching TRBD1. Unmatched junction bases numbered 5, after V lost 3 bases and J lost 4 bases. CDR1 and CDR2 (germline): PRHDT, FYEKMQ (reference sequence). The CDR3 is 16 amino acids.

The chain joins TRBV18 to TRBJ1-1; D possibly corresponds to TRBD1 (6 bases). The V and J ends lost 2 bases and 10 bases respectively, with 14 bases between them. Germline V gene data show CDR1 as KGHSH and CDR2 as LQKENI. The CDR3 contains 13 residues. CDR3 DNA sequence: TGTGCCAGCTCACCAGAGGGCAGAGGGGGAGCTTTCTTT. It specifies CASSPEGRGGAFF.

This CDR3 reads CASSRSDPSGDKYRSSYNEQFF. CDR3 coding DNA: TGTGCCAGCAGCCGATCGGATCCTAGCGGGGACAAATATAGGAGCTCCTACAATGAGCAGTTCTTC. The rearrangement joins TRBV2 to TRBJ2-1; 9 bases fit TRBD2. V trimming: 6 bases; J trimming: 0 bases; junction bases outside the gene matches: 24. Looked up from germline, CDR1 is SNHLY and CDR2 is FYNNEI. The CDR3 spans 22 residues.

The V gene is TRBV4-1, the J gene TRBJ2-7; perhaps TRBD2 as D (6 bases). V shed 4 bases and J shed 2 bases, with 15 bases lying between them. Germline V gene data show CDR1 as MGHRA and CDR2 as YSYEKL. The CDR3 is 15 residues long. CDR3 region: CASSRLGLATYEQYF. The CDR3 bases are TGCGCCAGCAGCCGCCTGGGACTCGCTACCTACGAGCAGTACTTC.

This clone was seen only once. This chain links TRBV3-1 (or the pseudogene TRBV3-2) with TRBJ2-1; TRBD2 might be the D (6 bases). Germline lookup yields CDR1 LGHDT and CDR2 YNNKEL (reference sequence). This CDR3 is 13 amino acids long. The V end lost 1 base, the J end lost 8 bases, and 9 bases lay between the germline ends. The CDR3 DNA reads as TGTGCCAGCAGCCAAGTCCCGGGGGATGAGCAGTTCTTC. Translation: CASSQVPGDEQFF.

The J gene is TRBJ2-7, the V gene TRBV7-9, with 7 bases fitting TRBD1. The junction had 8 bases not matched to a gene; V was cut back by 4 bases and J by 2 bases. This CDR3 contains 15 residues. CDR1 is SEHNR, CDR2 FQNEAQ, per germline (reference sequence). Here the CDR3 reads CASSSTQGSPYEQYF. The DNA for the CDR3 is TGTGCCAGCAGCTCAACACAGGGGTCCCCCTACGAGCAGTACTTC.

V usage is TRBV5-6 and J usage is TRBJ2-5; 14 bases are shared with TRBD2. V shed 0 bases and J 5 bases; nucleotides not matched to a gene: 3. From germline, CDR1 is SGHDT and CDR2 YYEEEE. This CDR3 region has 16 residues. The CDR3 sequence is CASSLGGLAGVETQYF. DNA of the CDR3: TGTGCCAGCAGCTTGGGGGGACTAGCGGGAGTGGAGACCCAGTACTTC.